Below, 6 T cell receptor beta chains from the same sample are listed, as sequenced in a study of T cells expressing NK-cell markers (dated by TCRdb to the early 2020s). Libraries were prepared through 5' RACE. The data were produced on an Illumina HiSeq 2000. Following reprocessing of the reads by TCRdb, the data hold one row per CDR3 protein sequence and no DNA is available. The data table for this sample lists 120,000 to 150,000 distinct CDR3 sequences. The ten largest clonotypes hold around 12% of the sample. The sequenced material came from blood T cells: a sorted CD56 or NKG2C T cell subset, CD4+ or CD8+ T cells, or bulk PBMC T cells (not recorded which). Receptor source: a man between 18 and 29 years old in good health. Donor details come from another sample of the same person, matched by shared clones.

The chain has TRBV30 and TRBJ2-1; absent DNA, TCRdb's TRBD2 call cannot be checked. CDR3 length equals 16 residues. Germline CDR1 reads GTSNPN; CDR2 reads SVGIG (reference sequence). CDR3 in amino acids: CAWSPLRGRADNEQFF.

The chain combines TRBV10-3 with TRBJ2-7; TCRdb indicates TRBD1, and absent DNA this call remains unverified. Germline CDR1 and CDR2: ENHRY and SYGVKD. The CDR3 sequence is 15 residues long. This CDR3 reads CAISESGRGAYEQYF.

This chain's CDR3 is CASSHDRGRAEGGRGRVDTQYF. J is TRBJ2-3 and V is TRBV7-6; TCRdb picks TRBD1, but there is no DNA to check that call. The CDR3 length is 22 residues. Germline V lookup: CDR1 SGHVS, CDR2 FNYEAQ.

J is TRBJ2-2 and V is TRBV6-5; TCRdb selects TRBD2, and the lack of DNA leaves this call unchecked. The germline CDR1 and CDR2 sequences are MNHEY and SVGAGI. This CDR3 is 16 amino acids long. CDR3 sequence reads: CASSYAPGLDAGELFF.

J is TRBJ1-5 and V is TRBV20-1; TCRdb's D gene call, TRBD1, goes unchecked for lack of DNA. The CDR3 is 18 amino acids. CDR1 and CDR2 (germline): DFQATT, SNEGSKA (reference sequence). CDR3 residues: CSARDFIGTTAINQPQHF.

The V and J genes are TRBV29-1 and TRBJ2-1; the TCRdb call, TRBD2, lacks DNA for checking. The CDR3 runs to 14 residues. Germline CDR1 and CDR2: SQVTM and ANQGSEA. This chain's CDR3 is CSVAPGLAGHEQFF.